Listed here is a single TCR beta chain. The sample belongs to a study of cytomegalovirus exposure and HLA in healthy donors. Amplification used 60 Vbeta primers and 13 Jbeta primers. Sequencing was performed with immunoSEQ multiplex PCR; in TCRdb, only in-frame clones are kept and a portion is missing. The sample includes some 110,000 clones. CDR1 and CDR2 (germline): MNHNS, SASEGT. With 4 bases removed from V and 3 bases from J, the gap between germline ends came to 10 bases. CDR3 size: 14 residues. The sequence was obtained from a man aged 35 to 55 in good health and CMV-seronegative. The sample was PBMCs. This chain uses TRBV6-1 with TRBJ2-1; D not certain. In DNA form, the CDR3 reads TGTGCCAGCAGTGCCCTCCTAGGCTACAATGAGCAGTTCTTC. Its protein is CASSALLGYNEQFF.